The T cell receptor beta chain described here comes from a study of cytomegalovirus exposure and HLA in healthy donors. Study-level information: Among about 179 million T cells, an earlier analysis found about 110 million unique TCR beta sequences.

Unrecorded immune exposures were likely, despite nominal health at sampling. PCR amplification relied on 60 Vbeta primers (plus 13 Jbeta primers). Sequencing used immunoSEQ multiplex PCR; TCRdb keeps in-frame clones, though not all of them. In the table there are under 200,000 clones, roughly 77% of which are singletons. Comments on this clone: The antigen is undetermined.

Overall study results and limits: Association of approximately 16,000 TCR beta sequences with HLA alleles was found at 0.05 false discovery rate in a later analysis. What TCR beta sequences reportedly achieved was accurate prediction of HLA-A and HLA-B alleles in most subjects.

Sequencing was done on a sample of PBMCs. This TCR derives from a male donor in good health and CMV-seronegative.

The CDR3 DNA follows: TGTGCCAGCAGCGTCCATCGACAGGGAAGTGAAAAACTGTTTTTT. Amino acid sequence: CASSVHRQGSEKLFF. This chain joins TRBV9 and TRBJ1-4; 7 nucleotides agree with TRBD1. Losses at the gene ends were 2 bases for V and 7 bases for J; bases not matched to a gene: 8. Germline V CDR1 and CDR2: SGDLS, YYNGEE. This CDR3 has 15 residues.